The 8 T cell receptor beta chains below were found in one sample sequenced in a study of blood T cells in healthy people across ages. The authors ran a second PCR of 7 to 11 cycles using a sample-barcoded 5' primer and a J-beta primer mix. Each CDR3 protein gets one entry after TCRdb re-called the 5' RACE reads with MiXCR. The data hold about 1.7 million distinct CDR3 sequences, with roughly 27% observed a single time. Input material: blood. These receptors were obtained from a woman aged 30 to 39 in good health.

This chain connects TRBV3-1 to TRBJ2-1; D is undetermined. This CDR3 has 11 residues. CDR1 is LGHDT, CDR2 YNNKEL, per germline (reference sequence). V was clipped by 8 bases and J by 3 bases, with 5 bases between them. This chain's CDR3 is CASWGYNEQFF. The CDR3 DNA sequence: TGTGCCAGCTGGGGCTACAATGAGCAGTTCTTC.

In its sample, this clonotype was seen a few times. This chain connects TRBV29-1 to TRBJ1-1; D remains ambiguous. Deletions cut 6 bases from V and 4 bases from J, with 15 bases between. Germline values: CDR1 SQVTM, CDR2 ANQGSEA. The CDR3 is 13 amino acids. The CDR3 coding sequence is TGCAGCGTAAGAGAGAGTCGGCTCACTGAAGCTTTCTTT. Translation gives CSVRESRLTEAFF.

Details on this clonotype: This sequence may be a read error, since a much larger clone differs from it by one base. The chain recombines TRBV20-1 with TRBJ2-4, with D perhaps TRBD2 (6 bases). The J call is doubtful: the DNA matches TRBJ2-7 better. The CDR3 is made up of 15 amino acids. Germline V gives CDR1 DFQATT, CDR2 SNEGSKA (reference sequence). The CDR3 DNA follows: TGCAGTGTTAGACCCACGCGGGGATCGCCCTACGAGCAGTACTTC. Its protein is CSVRPTRGSPYEQYF.

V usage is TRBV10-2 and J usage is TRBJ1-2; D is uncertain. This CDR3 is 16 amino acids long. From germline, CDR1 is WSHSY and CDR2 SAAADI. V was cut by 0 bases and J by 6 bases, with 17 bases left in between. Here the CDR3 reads CASSESIVWSRDGYTF. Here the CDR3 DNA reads TGCGCCAGCAGTGAGTCGATAGTTTGGTCGCGCGATGGCTACACCTTC.

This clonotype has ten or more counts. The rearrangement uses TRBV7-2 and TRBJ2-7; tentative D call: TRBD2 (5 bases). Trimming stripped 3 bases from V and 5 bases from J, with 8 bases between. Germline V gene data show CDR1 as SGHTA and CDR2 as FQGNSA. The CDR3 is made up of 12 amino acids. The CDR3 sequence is CASSFSANEQYF. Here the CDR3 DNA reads TGTGCCAGCAGCTTTAGCGCAAACGAGCAGTACTTC.

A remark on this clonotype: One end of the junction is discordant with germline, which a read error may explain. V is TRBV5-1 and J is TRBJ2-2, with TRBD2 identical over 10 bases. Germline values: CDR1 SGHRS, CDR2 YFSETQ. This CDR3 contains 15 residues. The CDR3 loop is CASSLLAGGTGERFF. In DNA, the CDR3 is TGCGCCAGCAGCTTATTAGCGGGGGGCACCGGGGAGCGGTTTTTT.

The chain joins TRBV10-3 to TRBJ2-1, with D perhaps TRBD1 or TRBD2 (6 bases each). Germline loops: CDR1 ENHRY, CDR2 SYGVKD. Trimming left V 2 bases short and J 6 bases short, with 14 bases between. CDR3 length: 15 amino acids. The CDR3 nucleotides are TGTGCCATCAGTGAGCCCCAGAGGGGGGTCAATGAGCAGTTCTTC. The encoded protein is CAISEPQRGVNEQFF.

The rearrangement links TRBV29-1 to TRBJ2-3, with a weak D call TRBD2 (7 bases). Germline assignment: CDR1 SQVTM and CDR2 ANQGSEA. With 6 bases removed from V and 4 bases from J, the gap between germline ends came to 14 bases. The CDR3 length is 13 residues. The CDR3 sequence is CSVPRGGSDTQYF. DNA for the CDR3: TGCAGCGTCCCGAGGGGGGGATCAGATACGCAGTATTTT.